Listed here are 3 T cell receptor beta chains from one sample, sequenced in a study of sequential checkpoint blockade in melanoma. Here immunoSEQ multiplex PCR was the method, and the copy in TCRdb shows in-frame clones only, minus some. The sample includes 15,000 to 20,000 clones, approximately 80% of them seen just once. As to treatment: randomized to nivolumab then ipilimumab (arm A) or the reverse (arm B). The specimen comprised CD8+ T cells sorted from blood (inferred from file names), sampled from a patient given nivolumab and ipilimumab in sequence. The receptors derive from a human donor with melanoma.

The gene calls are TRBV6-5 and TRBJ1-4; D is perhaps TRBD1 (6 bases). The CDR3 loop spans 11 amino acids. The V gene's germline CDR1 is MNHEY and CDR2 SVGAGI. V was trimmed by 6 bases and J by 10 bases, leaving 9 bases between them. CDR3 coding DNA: TGTGCCAGCAGATCACAGGGAAAACTGTTTTTT. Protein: CASRSQGKLFF.

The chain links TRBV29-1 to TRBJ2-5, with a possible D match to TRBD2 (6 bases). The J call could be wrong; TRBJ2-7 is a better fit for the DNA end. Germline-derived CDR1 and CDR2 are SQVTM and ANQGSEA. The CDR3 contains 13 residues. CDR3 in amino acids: CSVGGVSSYEQYF. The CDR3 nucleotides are TGCAGCGTTGGGGGGGTGAGCTCCTACGAGCAGTACTTC.

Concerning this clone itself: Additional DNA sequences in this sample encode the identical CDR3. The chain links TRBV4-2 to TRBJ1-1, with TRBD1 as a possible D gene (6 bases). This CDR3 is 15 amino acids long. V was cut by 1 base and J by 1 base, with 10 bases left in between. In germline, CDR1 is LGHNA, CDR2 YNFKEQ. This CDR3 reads CASSQGLGANTEAFF. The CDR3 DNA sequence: TGTGCCAGCAGCCAAGGGCTGGGGGCGAACACTGAAGCTTTCTTT.